The 27 T cell receptor beta chains presented below share a single source sample, sequenced in a study of post-analysis software for immune sequencing data. Study-wide findings and caveats: In patients, about 5 TRBV segments were more frequent than in controls, with TRBV5-6, TRBV5-1 and TRBV20-1 among them.

Prepared libraries of TCR beta cDNA carried unique molecular identifiers. In TCRdb, the PCR reads were re-called with MiXCR into one record per CDR3 protein. In the table there are roughly 620,000 distinct CDR3 sequences, around 40% of which are singletons. These receptors have no known antigen. Specimen: blood. These receptors came from a girl under 18 with multiple sclerosis.

As to this clonotype: It is unclear where the CDR3 begins or ends on the DNA, so no DNA is shown, and the CDR3 is as TCRdb lists it. This chain connects TRBV24-1 to TRBJ1-2; the table's D call, TRBD1, was not checked against the DNA. Termini included, the CDR3 measures 17 amino acids. Germline V CDR1 and CDR2: KGHDR, SFDVKD. The CDR3 sequence: CATSDPNVGKGNYGCTF.

This clonotype was counted at least ten times. This chain links TRBV12-3 or TRBV12-4 with TRBJ2-7; perhaps TRBD1 as D (6 bases). This CDR3 region has 14 residues. Trimming took off 6 bases at V and 7 bases at J, with 19 bases between the two ends. In DNA form, the CDR3 reads TGTGCCAGCAGCCCCGTCGGACAGTCCGCGGAGCAGTACTTC. This sequence encodes CASSPVGQSAEQYF.

The chain carries TRBV4-1 and TRBJ2-3; D is uncertain. The germline V gene has CDR1 MGHRA and CDR2 YSYEKL. This CDR3 region has 14 residues. With 1 base removed from V and 0 bases from J, the gap between germline ends came to 5 bases. The CDR3 is CASSQVYSTDTQYF. In DNA form, the CDR3 reads TGCGCCAGCAGCCAAGTTTACAGCACAGATACGCAGTATTTT.

V usage is TRBV5-1 and J usage is TRBJ2-1; no clear D. Germline-derived CDR1 and CDR2 are SGHRS and YFSETQ. The CDR3 is 11 residues long. The ends were cut back, 1 base at V and 10 bases at J, with 6 bases in the middle. As DNA, the CDR3 is TGCGCCAGCAGCTTGAGTTCGGAGCAGTTCTTC. It yields the protein CASSLSSEQFF.

This clonotype has a handful of counts. The rearrangement links TRBV4-1 to TRBJ2-1, with TRBD2 identical over 8 bases. Trimming at V came to 1 base and at J to 8 bases, leaving 13 bases not matched to a gene. CDR3 size: 17 residues. The germline CDR1 and CDR2 sequences are MGHRA and YSYEKL. CDR3 residues: CASSQGGGKLAADEQFF. DNA for the CDR3: TGCGCCAGCAGCCAAGGGGGGGGTAAACTAGCGGCGGATGAGCAGTTCTTC.

The chain uses TRBV9 and TRBJ2-1; D possibly uses TRBD1 or TRBD2 (5 bases each). V was cut by 0 bases and J by 6 bases, with 10 bases left in between. In germline, CDR1 is SGDLS, CDR2 YYNGEE. CDR3 length: 14 amino acids. The CDR3 is CASSVAGRGNEQFF. The CDR3, as DNA: TGTGCCAGCAGCGTAGCGGGACGGGGCAATGAGCAGTTCTTC.

On this clonotype: An end of the junction differs from the germline gene, which may be a read error. This chain joins TRBV7-8 and TRBJ2-1, with 12 nucleotides matching TRBD2. This CDR3 spans 17 amino acids. Germline CDR1 and CDR2: SGHVS and FQNEAQ. CDR3 loop: CAGSFQTSGSYYNEQFF. CDR3 nucleotides: TGTGCCGGCAGCTTCCAGACTAGCGGGAGTTATTACAATGAGCAGTTCTTC.

CDR3 in amino acids: CASRAPGQGRNTEAFF. The CDR3, as DNA: TGTGCCAGCAGAGCGCCGGGACAGGGTAGGAACACTGAAGCTTTCTTT. The J gene is TRBJ1-1, the V gene TRBV11-2; 9 bases line up with TRBD1. Germline CDR1 SGHAT, CDR2 FQNNGV. The junction had 9 bases not matched to a gene; V was cut back by 6 bases and J by 1 base. The CDR3 runs 16 residues.

The chain is built from TRBV5-1 and TRBJ1-4; D is perhaps TRBD1 (5 bases). V lost 3 bases and J 10 bases, leaving 13 bases between the germline ends. The CDR3 length is 13 residues. The germline V gene encodes CDR1 SGHRS and CDR2 YFSETQ. In DNA, the CDR3 is TGCGCCAGCAGCTCAGACAGTATCGGAAAACTGTTTTTT. Its translation is CASSSDSIGKLFF. Drawing the rest from reference TRBV5-1 and TRBJ1-4, the complete variable domain is KAGVTQTPRYLIKTRGQQVTLSCSPISGHRSVSWYQQTPGQGLQFLFEYFSETQRNKGNFPGRFSGRQFSNSRSEMNVSTLELGDSALYLCASSSDSIGKLFFGSGTQLSVL.

The chain couples TRBV5-6 to TRBJ1-2; D not resolved. The CDR3 loop spans 14 amino acids. V was pared by 1 base and J by 8 bases, with 15 bases between. CDR1 is SGHDT and CDR2 is YYEEEE in the germline V gene. DNA for the CDR3: TGTGCCAGCAGCTTGAACGGACCTATGGAGGGCTACACCTTC. Protein product: CASSLNGPMEGYTF.

This clonotype turned up a few times. The gene calls are TRBV12-3 or TRBV12-4 and TRBJ2-3; 11 bases align to TRBD2. V shed 6 bases and J 6 bases; nucleotides not matched to a gene: 11. CDR3 length equals 16 residues. The CDR3 loop is CASSLSGRAVGDTQYF. CDR3 DNA: TGTGCCAGCAGCCTTAGCGGGAGGGCCGTTGGGGATACGCAGTATTTT.

In nucleotides, the CDR3 is TGTGCCAGCAGCCTGCCTGCGCTGGCGGAGACCCAGTACTTC. Encoded protein: CASSLPALAETQYF. The chain links TRBV5-6 to TRBJ2-5; D gene uncertain. Per the germline V gene, CDR1 is SGHDT and CDR2 is YYEEEE. V dropped 4 bases and J dropped 5 bases, with 15 bases sitting between them. The CDR3 runs 14 residues.

The chain combines TRBV10-3 with TRBJ2-5, with 13 bases aligning to TRBD2. The CDR3 is 16 amino acids. V dropped 3 bases and J dropped 3; count of bases not matched to a gene: 4. CDR1 is ENHRY and CDR2 is SYGVKD in the germline V gene. This CDR3 is CAISDIGLAGEETQYF. The CDR3 bases are TGTGCCATCAGTGATATTGGACTAGCGGGAGAAGAGACCCAGTACTTC.

This clonotype has more than one count but fewer than ten. The V gene is TRBV29-1, the J gene TRBJ2-3; weak D call: TRBD2 (5 bases). The CDR3 is made up of 12 amino acids. The germline V gene encodes CDR1 SQVTM and CDR2 ANQGSEA. Trimming left V 4 bases short and J 2 bases short, with 7 bases between. The CDR3 DNA follows: TGCAGCGTTGGAGGGATCACAGATACGCAGTATTTT. Translating gives CSVGGITDTQYF.

V is TRBV7-9 and J is TRBJ2-1, with 8 bases fitting TRBD2. Germline CDR1 is SEHNR and CDR2 is FQNEAQ (reference sequence). J was trimmed by 2 bases and V by 5 bases; bases with no gene match: 17. CDR3 length: 19 residues. CDR3 coding DNA: TGTGCCAGCAGCCAAAACAGGGTTCCTAGCGGGCGGACCTACAATGAGCAGTTCTTC. It encodes CASSQNRVPSGRTYNEQFF.

The gene calls are TRBV4-1 and TRBJ2-1; D uncertain. V was clipped by 1 base and J by 1 base, with 14 bases between them. This CDR3 region has 17 residues. Germline lookup yields CDR1 MGHRA and CDR2 YSYEKL. The CDR3 DNA reads as TGCGCCAGCAGCCAAGTACCCCGACTGAAATCCTACAATGAGCAGTTCTTC. Translation: CASSQVPRLKSYNEQFF.

This chain connects TRBV7-9 to TRBJ2-3; D is unclear. V was shortened by 4 bases and J by 6 bases, with 8 bases between the two germline ends. CDR3 size: 12 residues. Looked up from germline, CDR1 is SEHNR and CDR2 is FQNEAQ (reference sequence). The CDR3: CASSSELDTQYF. CDR3 DNA: TGTGCCAGCAGCTCAGAATTGGATACGCAGTATTTT.

There are a few counts of this clonotype. This sequence joins TRBV12-3 or TRBV12-4 and TRBJ2-1, with D tentatively TRBD1 (6 bases). CDR3 length: 14 amino acids. Trimming took 6 bases from V and 10 from J, leaving 19 bases between them. For the CDR3, the DNA is TGTGCCAGCAGCCCCATGACGAACAGGGAGGAGCAGTTCTTC. Its translation is CASSPMTNREEQFF.

J is TRBJ1-2 and V is TRBV7-2; a possible D gene is TRBD1 (5 bases). V lost 0 bases, J lost 4 bases, and 18 bases lay in between. Germline values: CDR1 SGHTA, CDR2 FQGNSA. The CDR3 loop spans 17 amino acids. The CDR3 coding sequence is TGTGCCAGCAGCTTAGCACCCGGGGCAGGGAGGCGCTATGGCTACACCTTC. Its protein is CASSLAPGAGRRYGYTF. Full variable domain (remainder filled in from reference TRBV7-2 and TRBJ1-2): GAGVSQSPSNKVTEKGKDVELRCDPISGHTALYWYRQSLGQGLEFLIYFQGNSAPDKSGLPSDRFSAERTGGSVSTLTIQRTQQEDSAVYLCASSLAPGAGRRYGYTFGSGTRLTVV.

V usage is TRBV20-1 and J usage is TRBJ2-7; TRBD2 matches 10 bases. This CDR3 spans 15 amino acids. Germline lookup yields CDR1 DFQATT and CDR2 SNEGSKA (reference sequence). The V gene end was trimmed by 1 base and the J gene end by 3 bases; junction bases not matched to a gene: 6. CDR3 DNA: TGCAGTGCTAGAGGTTCTAGCGGGGGTCACTACGAGCAGTACTTC. This sequence encodes CSARGSSGGHYEQYF.

A few counts support this clonotype. This chain uses TRBV4-1 with TRBJ2-1, with D uncertain. Trimming shortened V by 1 base and J by 0 bases, and 13 bases separated the two germline ends. CDR3 length equals 17 residues. Germline V gene data show CDR1 as MGHRA and CDR2 as YSYEKL. Here the CDR3 reads CASSQVPSRSSYNEQFF. The DNA of the CDR3 is TGCGCCAGCAGCCAAGTCCCAAGCCGGAGCTCCTACAATGAGCAGTTCTTC.

J is TRBJ2-7 and V is TRBV28; TRBD2 matches at 9 bases. The germline CDR1 and CDR2 sequences are MDHEN and SYDVKM. V was pared by 6 bases and J by 0 bases, with 12 bases of the junction left unmatched. The length of the CDR3 is 17 residues. The DNA for the CDR3 is TGTGCCAGCAGCCTATCCCCCAGGACTAGCGTCTCCTACGAGCAGTACTTC. Translated, it gives CASSLSPRTSVSYEQYF.

This clonotype was counted a few times. V is TRBV30 and J is TRBJ1-5, with 12 bases that match TRBD1. CDR1 is GTSNPN and CDR2 is SVGIG in the germline V gene (reference sequence). V was pared by 0 bases and J by 5 bases, with 5 bases of the junction left unmatched. This CDR3 has 16 residues. CDR3 in amino acids: CAWSVQGQGAHQPQHF. The CDR3 region has the DNA TGTGCCTGGAGTGTACAGGGACAGGGGGCCCATCAGCCCCAGCATTTT. Full variable domain (missing parts from reference TRBV30 and TRBJ1-5): SQTIHQWPATLVQPVGSPLSLECTVEGTSNPNLYWYRQAAGRGLQLLFYSVGIGQISSEVPQNLSASRPQDRQFILSSKKLLLSDSGFYLCAWSVQGQGAHQPQHFGDGTRLSIL.

This chain connects TRBV7-9 to TRBJ2-5; D may be TRBD1 or TRBD2 (5 bases each). The germline gives CDR1 SEHNR, CDR2 FQNEAQ (reference sequence). CDR3 length: 12 amino acids. V was shortened by 6 bases and J by 5 bases, with 10 bases between the two germline ends. DNA for the CDR3: TGTGCCAGCAGGCCTTGGGGGGAGACCCAGTACTTC. This codes for CASRPWGETQYF. The variable domain in full, completed from reference TRBV7-9 and TRBJ2-5, reads DTGVSQNPRHKITKRGQNVTFRCDPISEHNRLYWYRQTLGQGPEFLTYFQNEAQLEKSRLLSDRFSAERPKGSFSTLEIQRTEQGDSAMYLCASRPWGETQYFGPGTRLLVL.

This chain links TRBV20-1 with TRBJ2-3, with D possibly being TRBD1 or TRBD2 (5 bases each). The CDR3 length is 15 residues. Germline V gene lookup returns CDR1 DFQATT and CDR2 SNEGSKA (reference sequence). Trimming cost V 0 bases and J 2 bases, with 12 bases left between them. CDR3 protein: CSARDQGRNTDTQYF. CDR3 bases: TGCAGTGCTAGAGACCAGGGACGAAACACAGATACGCAGTATTTT.

The V call is TRBV5-1, the J call TRBJ2-1; tentatively, D is TRBD1 (6 bases). The CDR3 is 17 amino acids. Trimming removed 1 base from V and 1 base from J, with 15 bases in between. CDR1 and CDR2 from the germline V gene are SGHRS and YFSETQ. DNA for the CDR3: TGCGCCAGCAGCTTGAGCCCAGGGGAACAATCCTACAATGAGCAGTTCTTC. Translating gives CASSLSPGEQSYNEQFF. Together with reference TRBV5-1 and TRBJ2-1, the CDR3 gives the full variable domain: KAGVTQTPRYLIKTRGQQVTLSCSPISGHRSVSWYQQTPGQGLQFLFEYFSETQRNKGNFPGRFSGRQFSNSRSEMNVSTLELGDSALYLCASSLSPGEQSYNEQFFGPGTRLTVL.

The V call is TRBV27, the J call TRBJ2-1; 10 bases map to TRBD2. Unmatched junction bases numbered 9, after V lost 7 bases and J lost 6 bases. CDR1 MNHEY and CDR2 SMNVEV come from the germline V gene (reference sequence). This CDR3 has 15 residues. The CDR3 spells CASTELAGKVNEQFF. Here the CDR3 DNA reads TGTGCCAGCACCGAACTAGCGGGAAAGGTCAATGAGCAGTTCTTC.